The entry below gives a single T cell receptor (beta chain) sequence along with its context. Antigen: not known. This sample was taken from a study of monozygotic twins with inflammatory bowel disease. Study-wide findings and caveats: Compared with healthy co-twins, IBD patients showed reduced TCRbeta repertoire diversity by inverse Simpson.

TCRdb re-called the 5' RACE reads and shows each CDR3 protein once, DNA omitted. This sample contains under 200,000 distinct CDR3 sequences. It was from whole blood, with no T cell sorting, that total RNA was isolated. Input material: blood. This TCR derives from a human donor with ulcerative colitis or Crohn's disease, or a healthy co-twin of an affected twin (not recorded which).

The CDR3 is CSASGDSRFSYEQYF. The J gene is TRBJ2-7, the V gene TRBV20-1; lacking DNA, the TRBD1 call made by TCRdb goes unchecked. Germline assignment: CDR1 DFQATT and CDR2 SNEGSKA (reference sequence). The CDR3 sequence is 15 residues long.